This passage covers 23 T cell receptor beta chains from one sample sequenced in a study of beta chain features in type 1 diabetes. Study results and limitations: Moderate yet significant TCRB CDR3 shortening was seen in Type 1 diabetes patients in all four CD4+ subsets.

Antigens for these TCRs are unknown. The authors reverse transcribed all of the isolated RNA, so sequencing captured expressed TCRB transcripts. Here immunoSEQ multiplex PCR was the method, and the copy in TCRdb shows in-frame clones only, minus some. The sample lists under 350,000 clones; approximately 24% were seen once. Sequencing was carried out using naive CD4+ T cells from blood. All receptors come from a woman younger than 45 with type 1 diabetes.

This clone has a handful of counts. The J gene is TRBJ1-4, the V gene TRBV30; no definite D call. From germline, CDR1 is GTSNPN and CDR2 SVGIG (reference sequence). The V gene lost 2 bases and the J gene lost 6 bases, with 10 bases spanning the gap. The CDR3 totals 13 residues. The chain's CDR3 is CAWSLGRDEKLFF. The CDR3 region has the DNA TGTGCCTGGAGTCTAGGCAGAGATGAAAAACTGTTTTTT.

The chain is built from TRBV2 and TRBJ1-1; TRBD1 aligns across 7 bases. This CDR3 has 14 amino acids. Germline trimming cut 6 bases from V and 5 bases from J; bases unmatched to any gene: 9. Looked up from germline, CDR1 is SNHLY and CDR2 is FYNNEI. Here the CDR3 DNA reads TGTGCCAGCAGAAGACAGGGATCGGGAACTGAAGCTTTCTTT. Translating it yields CASRRQGSGTEAFF.

This clone was seen a handful of times. The rearrangement links TRBV6-5 to TRBJ2-7; TRBD2 agrees at 10 bases. The junction had 2 bases not matched to a gene; V was cut back by 2 bases and J by 4 bases. Germline CDR1 is MNHEY and CDR2 is SVGAGI. This CDR3 contains 14 residues. The CDR3 DNA sequence: TGTGCCAGCAGTTACCAGCGGGAGGGGTACGAGCAGTACTTC. This gives the protein CASSYQREGYEQYF.

The J gene is TRBJ2-1, the V gene TRBV7-9; TRBD1 matches at 8 bases. Germline V CDR1 and CDR2: SEHNR, FQNEAQ (reference sequence). Losses at the gene ends were 4 bases for V and 10 bases for J; bases not matched to a gene: 9. The CDR3 covers 14 residues. The CDR3 DNA sequence: TGTGCCAGCAGCTACCTGGACAGGGCAGGCGAGCAGTTCTTC. Amino acid sequence: CASSYLDRAGEQFF.

This clone turned up a few times. The V and J genes are TRBV30 and TRBJ2-7; TRBD2 matches at 14 bases. The CDR3 spans 15 residues. Looked up from germline, CDR1 is GTSNPN and CDR2 is SVGIG (reference sequence). Trimming removed 1 base from V and 6 bases from J; junction bases left unmatched: 5. The CDR3 loop is CAWSEGTSGSSEQYF. DNA for the CDR3: TGTGCCTGGAGTGAAGGGACTAGCGGGAGTAGCGAGCAGTACTTC.

This clone was seen only a few times. The chain joins TRBV5-4 to TRBJ2-7; no clear D gene. The CDR3 totals 16 residues. Germline loops: CDR1 SGHNT, CDR2 YYREEE (reference sequence). The germline V and J ends were trimmed by 0 bases and 0 bases, with 13 bases remaining between them. The CDR3 region is CASSLGSGMGSYEQYF. CDR3 nucleotides: TGTGCCAGCAGCTTGGGGAGTGGTATGGGCTCCTACGAGCAGTACTTC.

The chain is built from TRBV18 and TRBJ1-2; D remains ambiguous. This CDR3 region has 14 residues. The V gene's germline CDR1 is KGHSH and CDR2 LQKENI. With 0 bases removed from V and 7 bases from J, the gap between germline ends came to 12 bases. DNA of the CDR3: TGTGCCAGCTCACCACCGGGCGTCGGTGTTGGCTACACCTTC. Translation: CASSPPGVGVGYTF.

J is TRBJ1-2 and V is TRBV9; 9 positions agree with TRBD1. This CDR3 spans 14 amino acids. The germline V gene encodes CDR1 SGDLS and CDR2 YYNGEE. Trimming at V came to 1 base and at J to 5 bases, leaving 3 bases not matched to a gene. The CDR3 is CASSVFDRGYGYTF. CDR3 coding DNA: TGTGCCAGCAGCGTATTCGACAGGGGGTATGGCTACACCTTC.

This chain joins TRBV4-2 and TRBJ2-5, with no clear D. Germline-derived CDR1 and CDR2 are LGHNA and YNFKEQ. Trimming stripped 1 base from V and 7 bases from J, with 4 bases between. The CDR3 length is 11 residues. Here the CDR3 reads CASSQGGTQYF. In nucleotides, the CDR3 is TGTGCCAGCAGCCAAGGAGGGACCCAGTACTTC.

The chain joins TRBV5-4 to TRBJ2-2, with D perhaps matching TRBD2 (6 bases). Looked up from germline, CDR1 is SGHNT and CDR2 is YYREEE (reference sequence). This CDR3 is built from 16 residues. The V gene lost 4 bases and the J gene lost 1 base, with 14 bases spanning the gap. DNA for the CDR3: TGTGCCAGCAGCCCGGCCGGCGGGGTGAACACCGGGGAGCTGTTTTTT. Its protein is CASSPAGGVNTGELFF.

V is TRBV29-1 and J is TRBJ2-7; tentatively, D is TRBD2 (6 bases). The CDR3 sequence is 13 residues long. CDR1 and CDR2 from the germline V gene are SQVTM and ANQGSEA. V was pared by 4 bases and J by 0 bases, with 10 bases between. As DNA, the CDR3 is TGCAGCGTTGTATGGGACTCCTCCTACGAGCAGTACTTC. It is translated as CSVVWDSSYEQYF.

This clone was seen a few times. The gene calls are TRBV28 and TRBJ2-7; 7 nucleotides align to TRBD2. The CDR3 is 14 residues long. V dropped 10 bases and J dropped 4; count of bases not matched to a gene: 13. Germline CDR1 MDHEN, CDR2 SYDVKM. As DNA, the CDR3 is TGTGCCACTAATCCAGCGGGATCCTCGTACGAGCAGTACTTC. Its translation is CATNPAGSSYEQYF.

CDR3 amino acids: CASSVDPTSSYEQYF. In DNA, the CDR3 is TGTGCCAGCAGCGTAGATCCGACAAGCTCCTACGAGCAGTACTTC. The chain is built from TRBV9 and TRBJ2-7; D is unresolved. Trimming stripped 0 bases from V and 0 bases from J, with 10 bases between. From germline, CDR1 is SGDLS and CDR2 YYNGEE. There are 15 residues in the CDR3.

Written as DNA, the CDR3 is TGCAGCGTTGTTCAGGGGGGTAATCAGCCCCAGCATTTT. Amino acids: CSVVQGGNQPQHF. The J gene is TRBJ1-5, the V gene TRBV29-1; 7 bases agree with TRBD1. V dropped 4 bases and J dropped 4; count of bases not matched to a gene: 4. The CDR3 totals 13 residues. Germline V lookup: CDR1 SQVTM, CDR2 ANQGSEA.

The rearrangement joins TRBV29-1 to TRBJ2-7, with a tentative D call TRBD2 (5 bases). In germline, CDR1 is SQVTM, CDR2 ANQGSEA. CDR3 length: 14 amino acids. V was cut by 0 bases and J by 3 bases, with 12 bases left in between. Here the CDR3 DNA reads TGCAGCGTTGAAGATCCTCCCAGCGGCTACGAGCAGTACTTC. The encoded protein is CSVEDPPSGYEQYF.

The rearrangement uses TRBV9 and TRBJ1-4, with D perhaps matching TRBD1 (6 bases). The V gene's germline CDR1 is SGDLS and CDR2 YYNGEE. V was trimmed by 3 bases and J by 8 bases, leaving 14 bases between them. CDR3 length: 14 amino acids. The CDR3 DNA is TGTGCCAGCAGCGCGACAGGAGAGCAGGAAAAACTGTTTTTT. Encoded protein: CASSATGEQEKLFF.

This clone was counted a few times. Here the CDR3 DNA reads TGCGCCAGCAGCCGAACCACCGGGACTACGAGGGACGAGCAGTACTTC. Translated, it gives CASSRTTGTTRDEQYF. This chain joins TRBV5-1 and TRBJ2-7, with 7 bases matching TRBD2. Per the germline V gene, CDR1 is SGHRS and CDR2 is YFSETQ. The CDR3 length is 16 residues. V dropped 4 bases and J dropped 5; count of bases not matched to a gene: 15.

The gene calls are TRBV9 and TRBJ2-3, with TRBD2 matching 13 bases. This CDR3 has 15 residues. CDR1 is SGDLS and CDR2 is YYNGEE in the germline V gene. The V segment lost 4 bases and the J segment 4 bases; nucleotides outside the gene matches: 3. CDR3 nucleotides: TGTGCCAGCAGCCTCGGACTAGCGGGAGCAGATACGCAGTATTTT. This encodes CASSLGLAGADTQYF.

The V call is TRBV27, the J call TRBJ2-7; 10 bases align to TRBD1. V shed 1 base and J 4 bases; nucleotides not matched to a gene: 4. The CDR3 contains 15 residues. The V gene's germline CDR1 is MNHEY and CDR2 SMNVEV (reference sequence). The CDR3 region is CASSLLGTGVYEQYF. Here the CDR3 DNA reads TGTGCCAGCAGTTTATTGGGGACAGGGGTGTACGAGCAGTACTTC.

CDR3 protein: CASTPSPAGHEQYF. CDR3 DNA: TGCGCCAGCACTCCGTCGCCCGCGGGCCACGAGCAGTACTTC. The J gene is TRBJ2-7, the V gene TRBV4-1; perhaps TRBD2 as D (5 bases). Germline V gene lookup returns CDR1 MGHRA and CDR2 YSYEKL. The V end was cut by 7 bases, the J end by 5 bases, with 18 bases between. The length of the CDR3 is 14 residues.

This sequence joins TRBV9 and TRBJ2-1; D perhaps matches TRBD1 (6 bases). Germline V gene lookup returns CDR1 SGDLS and CDR2 YYNGEE. V gave up 0 bases and J gave up 4 bases, with 17 bases separating them. The CDR3 length is 17 residues. CDR3 protein: CASSVDYSGASYNEQFF. The CDR3 nucleotides read TGTGCCAGCAGCGTAGATTATTCAGGGGCTTCGTACAATGAGCAGTTCTTC.

This clone was counted only a few times. This sequence joins TRBV29-1 and TRBJ2-7; D is unclear. V lost 5 bases and J lost 0, with 8 bases in between. The CDR3 spans 12 residues. CDR1 and CDR2 (germline): SQVTM, ANQGSEA. The chain's CDR3 is CSVCTVSYEQYF. The CDR3 coding sequence is TGCAGCGTTTGTACAGTCTCCTACGAGCAGTACTTC.

The rearrangement joins TRBV18 to TRBJ1-1, with 8 bases lining up with TRBD1. Germline V gives CDR1 KGHSH, CDR2 LQKENI. V was pared by 5 bases and J by 1 base, with 6 bases of the junction left unmatched. This CDR3 contains 15 residues. The CDR3 coding sequence is TGTGCCAGCTCAATGACAGGGGAGGGGAACACTGAAGCTTTCTTT. Its translation: CASSMTGEGNTEAFF.